This is a list of T cell receptor beta chains from one sample in a study of T cells after posttransplantation cyclophosphamide. Assay used: immunoSEQ multiplex PCR; TCRdb lists only in-frame clones, some missing. The sample carries fewer than 55,000 clones, 85% to 95% recorded once. What was sequenced was PBMCs. The origin of the receptors is a woman aged 30 to 39 in good health and a related stem cell transplant donor. Each CDR3 is given with its conserved first and last residue. D genes are given only for firm matches. Where a row states a size, it is once, few, many or the class of an expanded clone; other rows omit it.

>TRBV19|TRBJ1-2|.|.
TGTGCCAGTAGTTTCCCCGACAGGAGAAAGGATGGCTACACCTTC
CASSFPDRRKDGYTF
>TRBV7-8|TRBJ1-2|.|.
TGTGCCAGCAGCTTAAGGGGCGCAGGCGTTAGCTATGGCTACACCTTC
CASSLRGAGVSYGYTF
>TRBV19|TRBJ1-6|few|.
TGTGCCAGTAGTATAGAACGGGGGGGTTCACCCCTCCACTTT
CASSIERGGSPLHF
>TRBV7-9|TRBJ1-2|.|.
TGTGCCAGCAGCTTAGAGATTCCGGTCCCAAGTTTC
CASSLEIPVPSF
>TRBV4-2|TRBJ2-1|.|TRBD1
TGTGCCAGCAGCCAAGAGGTAGGGGGCCATGAGCAGTTCTTC
CASSQEVGGHEQFF
>TRBV19|TRBJ2-1|.|.
TGTGCCAGTACCCCAGGGGAGGGTCGGGGGCTCTACAATGAGCAGTTCTTC
CASTPGEGRGLYNEQFF
>TRBV19|TRBJ2-7|.|.
TGTGCCAGTAGTCTGAGGGCCAGCTACGAGCAGTACTTC
CASSLRASYEQYF
>TRBV7-2|TRBJ2-2|once|.
TGTGCCAGCAGCTTACCCCTATGGGGGGGCGGCGCGAACACCGGGGAGCTGTTTTTT
CASSLPLWGGGANTGELFF
>TRBV27|TRBJ2-3|.|TRBD2
TGTGCCAGCAACCGAGCGGGGGCAACGGATACGCAGTATTTT
CASNRAGATDTQYF
>TRBV7-9|TRBJ1-1|.|TRBD1
TGTGCCAGCAGCTTGTTGACAGGTACTTTACAGGGGGGCACTGAAGCTTTCTTT
CASSLLTGTLQGGTEAFF
>TRBV14|TRBJ1-2|.|TRBD1
TGTGCCAGCAGCCAAGTCCCGGGACAGGGCTACACCTTC
CASSQVPGQGYTF
>TRBV7-2|TRBJ1-4|.|.
TGTGCCAGCACCCCCTCGACAGGCCGGGAAAAACTGTTTTTT
CASTPSTGREKLFF
>TRBV5-1|TRBJ1-2|.|.
TGCGCCAGCAGCTTGACGGCAGGATCCTATGGCTACACCTTC
CASSLTAGSYGYTF
>TRBV7-2|TRBJ2-7|.|TRBD1
TGTGCCAGCAGCTTATCGCCGGGACAGGGAATAGAGCAGTACTTC
CASSLSPGQGIEQYF
>TRBV7-2|TRBJ1-3|.|TRBD1
TGTGCCAGCAGCTATGGGACAGGGAAAGGAAACACCATATATTTT
CASSYGTGKGNTIYF
>TRBV5-1|TRBJ1-2|once|.
TGCGCCAGCAGCGCCGACCAGGGTCGCGGCTACACCTTC
CASSADQGRGYTF
>TRBV10-2|TRBJ1-4|once|.
TGCGCCAGCAGTGAGCCCGGGGTTGGTGAAAAACTGTTTTTT
CASSEPGVGEKLFF
>TRBV27|TRBJ2-5|.|TRBD2
TGTGCCAGCAGTTTATGGGCGGGGGGGGAGACCCAGTACTTC
CASSLWAGGETQYF
>TRBV28|TRBJ1-2|.|TRBD1
TGTGCCAGCAGTTTTCGACAGGGAATCTATGGCTACACCTTC
CASSFRQGIYGYTF
>TRBV28|TRBJ2-7|.|TRBD1
TGTGCCAGCAGTTTAGTCCCAGGGGGCCGTTACGAGCAGTACTTC
CASSLVPGGRYEQYF
>TRBV5-1|TRBJ1-1|.|.
TGCGCCAGCAGCTTACGGACAACACGGGACACTGAAGCTTTCTTT
CASSLRTTRDTEAFF
>TRBV7-6|TRBJ1-5|.|TRBD1
TGTGCCAGCAGCAGATCGGGACAGGGGAAGGGTCAGCCCCAGCATTTT
CASSRSGQGKGQPQHF
>TRBV5-4|TRBJ1-6|.|.
TGTGCCAGCAGCCGGGGGAGTGGGCTAGGCTATAATTCACCCCTCCACTTT
CASSRGSGLGYNSPLHF
>TRBV9|TRBJ1-4|once|.
TGTGCCAGCAGCGTAGCTACGGGTAATGAAAAACTGTTTTTT
CASSVATGNEKLFF
>TRBV4-1|TRBJ1-3|.|.
TGCGCCAGCAGCTTCCACGACACCTCGAGCTCTGGAAACACCATATATTTT
CASSFHDTSSSGNTIYF
>TRBV30|TRBJ2-5|.|.
TGTGCCTGGAGTGGGGGCTGGGGGGGCCATTACTTC
CAWSGGWGGHYF
>TRBV4-2|TRBJ2-3|few|.
TGTGCCAGCAGCCAAGAGCGAGGGACTGGATACGATACGCAGTATTTT
CASSQERGTGYDTQYF
>TRBV29-1|TRBJ2-3|.|TRBD2
TGCAGCGTTGCCGTGACTAGCGGGGGGGTTGGAGATACGCAGTATTTT
CSVAVTSGGVGDTQYF
>TRBV7-9|TRBJ1-1|few|.
TGTGCCAGCAGCTTAGAGGTAGGGGGAGCTTTCTTT
CASSLEVGGAFF
>TRBV27|TRBJ2-2|.|.
TGTGCCAGCAGTTTATTTACAGGCGCGAACACCGGGGAGCTGTTTTTT
CASSLFTGANTGELFF
>TRBV7-9|TRBJ2-2|.|.
TGTGCCAGCAGCCCCAACGGAACTTCAGGGTCCACCGGGGAGCTGTTTTTT
CASSPNGTSGSTGELFF
>TRBV27|TRBJ1-1|.|.
TGTGCCAGCAGTTTACAGGGAGGTCACACTGAAGCTTTCTTT
CASSLQGGHTEAFF
>TRBV2|TRBJ2-1|.|TRBD2
TGTGCCAGCAGTGAAGGCGCTAGCGGTGCCTACAATGAGCAGTTCTTC
CASSEGASGAYNEQFF
>TRBV5-6|TRBJ2-7|.|TRBD2
TGTGCCAGCAGCTTCGGGGGGTTGAGCTCCTACGAGCAGTACTTC
CASSFGGLSSYEQYF
>TRBV5-1|TRBJ1-1|.|.
TGCGCCAGCAGCTTGGAGTCGGTGAACACTGAAGCTTTCTTT
CASSLESVNTEAFF
>TRBV6-5|TRBJ1-4|.|.
TGTGCCAGCAGTCCCGGGGGAGCGACTAATGAAAAACTGTTTTTT
CASSPGGATNEKLFF
>TRBV7-2|TRBJ1-1|.|TRBD1
TGTGCCAGCAGCCTCGACAGGGCGAACACTGAAGCTTTCTTT
CASSLDRANTEAFF
>TRBV7-2|TRBJ2-4|.|.
TGTGCCAGCAGCCCCAGGCAGGGCATAAACATTCAGTACTTC
CASSPRQGINIQYF
>TRBV19|TRBJ2-5|.|.
TGTGCCAGTAGTATTTTTCTAGCCTTATCGGAAGAGACCCAGTACTTC
CASSIFLALSEETQYF
>TRBV30|TRBJ2-7|.|TRBD2
TGTGCCTGGAGTTGGGGGCTAGCGGGGGACTCCTACGAGCAGTACTTC
CAWSWGLAGDSYEQYF
>TRBV2|TRBJ1-6|once|TRBD1
TGTGCCAGCAGGGAGCCCAGGGGGCAATCGAATAATTCACCCCTCCACTTT
CASREPRGQSNNSPLHF
>TRBV5-6|TRBJ2-1|few|.
TGTGCCAGCAGCTTGGGTTTTACGGCCTACAATGAGCAGTTCTTC
CASSLGFTAYNEQFF
>TRBV6-4|TRBJ2-2|.|TRBD1
TGTGCCAGCAGGCCGGACAGGGACACCGGGGAGCTGTTTTTT
CASRPDRDTGELFF
>TRBV5-5|TRBJ1-5|.|.
TGTGCCAGCAGCTCCCTAGAAGGGCCCCAGCATTTT
CASSSLEGPQHF
>TRBV18|TRBJ2-6|once|TRBD1
TGTGCCAGCTCACCACAGGGACAGTTCTCTGGGGCCAACGTCCTGACTTTC
CASSPQGQFSGANVLTF
>TRBV2|TRBJ1-1|.|TRBD1
TGTGCCAGGACAGGGGTCAACCCGAACACTGAAGCTTTCTTT
CARTGVNPNTEAFF
>TRBV28|TRBJ1-2|.|TRBD1
TGTGCCAGCAGTTCTGACCCGGGACAGGGGGTGGAGGGCTACACCTTC
CASSSDPGQGVEGYTF
>TRBV2|TRBJ1-2|.|.
TGTGCCAGCAGTCCCCAAGCGTATGGCTACACCTTC
CASSPQAYGYTF
>TRBV9|TRBJ1-2|.|.
TGTGCCAGCAGCGTAGGAGGCTATGGCTACACCTTC
CASSVGGYGYTF
>TRBV4-3|TRBJ1-1|.|.
TGCGCCAGCAGCAGTAAGGACTCGGCGGCTTTCTTT
CASSSKDSAAFF
>TRBV2|TRBJ1-6|few|TRBD1
TGTGCCAGCAGGGGACAGGGACCTTCACCCCTCCACTTT
CASRGQGPSPLHF